The present T cell receptor (beta chain) was sequenced within a study of blood T cell repertoires in COVID-19. Study as a whole: T cells, B-cell-depleted T cells, or PBMCs supplied cDNA or gDNA.

Some clones are missing from TCRdb's copy, which holds only in-frame ones; the method was immunoSEQ multiplex PCR. Of 150,000 to 200,000 clones listed, 60% to 85% are singletons. CDR1 SGHRS and CDR2 YFSETQ come from the germline V gene. The CDR3 covers 15 residues. The V end lost 0 bases, the J end lost 5 bases, and 9 bases lay between the germline ends. This TCR derives from a man between 60 and 75 years old with acute or convalescent COVID-19. Sequenced input: peripheral blood. V gene TRBV5-1 combines with J gene TRBJ1-6, with D perhaps matching TRBD1 (6 bases). The CDR3 loop reads CASSLAQGDNSPLHF. DNA for the CDR3: TGCGCCAGCAGCTTGGCACAGGGAGATAATTCACCCCTCCACTTT.